The 3 T cell receptor beta chains below all came from one sample that was sequenced in a study of graft-versus-host responses after intestinal transplantation. TCRdb's table, derived via immunoSEQ multiplex PCR, lists solely in-frame clones and lacks some. The sample has 27,000 or so clones, around 80% seen once. These receptors have no identified antigens. Material: unstimulated CD4+ T cells sorted from spleen or lymph node cells, obtained before intestinal transplant. These receptors originate from a human donor who received an intestinal transplant.

The gene calls are TRBV6-5 and TRBJ2-2; D ambiguous. The germline V and J ends were trimmed by 6 bases and 6 bases, with 14 bases remaining between them. Looked up from germline, CDR1 is MNHEY and CDR2 is SVGAGI. The CDR3 sequence is 14 residues long. This CDR3 reads CASRKTVAAGELFF. The CDR3 DNA reads TGTGCCAGCAGGAAGACCGTGGCGGCCGGGGAGCTGTTTTTT.

In DNA form, the CDR3 reads TGTGCCAGCAGTGCGGACAGGGACCAAGAGACCCAGTACTTC. It specifies CASSADRDQETQYF. The gene calls are TRBV2 and TRBJ2-5, with 8 bases lining up with TRBD1. V dropped 4 bases and J dropped 0; count of bases not matched to a gene: 1. Germline CDR1 reads SNHLY; CDR2 reads FYNNEI. The CDR3 spans 14 residues.

The rearrangement uses TRBV28 and TRBJ1-5, with TRBD1 as a possible D gene (5 bases). V gave up 3 bases and J gave up 4 bases, with 19 bases separating them. The CDR3 length is 17 residues. CDR1 MDHEN and CDR2 SYDVKM come from the germline V gene. For the CDR3, the DNA is TGTGCCAGCAGTTTCGCCGGGAAGGAGGGGCGGAATCAGCCCCAGCATTTT. It encodes CASSFAGKEGRNQPQHF.